This T cell receptor beta chain stems from a study of post-analysis software for immune sequencing data. Notes on this clonotype: The target antigen is unknown.

Every TCR beta cDNA library bore unique molecular identifiers. TCRdb reprocessed the PCR reads via MiXCR and lists one record per CDR3 protein. The sample lists hundreds of thousands of distinct CDR3 sequences; 30% were seen once. From germline, CDR1 is MDHEN and CDR2 SYDVKM. The CDR3 contains 16 residues. V lost 7 bases to trimming and J lost 0 bases; unmatched junction nucleotides: 7. Study-wide findings and caveats: Compared with controls, patients had more of five TRBV segments, including TRBV5-6, TRBV5-1 and TRBV20-1.

The sequence derives from a girl aged 5 to 17 with multiple sclerosis. The V gene is TRBV28, the J gene TRBJ1-4, with 8 positions matching TRBD1. Sequencing was carried out using blood. In DNA, the CDR3 is TGTGCCAGCAAAGCGCGGACAGGGTCAACTAATGAAAAACTGTTTTTT. It is translated as CASKARTGSTNEKLFF. Full variable domain (remainder filled in from reference TRBV28 and TRBJ1-4): DVKVTQSSRYLVKRTGEKVFLECVQDMDHENMFWYRQDPGLGLRLIYFSYDVKMKEKGDIPEGYSVSREKKERFSLILESASTNQTSMYLCASKARTGSTNEKLFFGSGTQLSVL.